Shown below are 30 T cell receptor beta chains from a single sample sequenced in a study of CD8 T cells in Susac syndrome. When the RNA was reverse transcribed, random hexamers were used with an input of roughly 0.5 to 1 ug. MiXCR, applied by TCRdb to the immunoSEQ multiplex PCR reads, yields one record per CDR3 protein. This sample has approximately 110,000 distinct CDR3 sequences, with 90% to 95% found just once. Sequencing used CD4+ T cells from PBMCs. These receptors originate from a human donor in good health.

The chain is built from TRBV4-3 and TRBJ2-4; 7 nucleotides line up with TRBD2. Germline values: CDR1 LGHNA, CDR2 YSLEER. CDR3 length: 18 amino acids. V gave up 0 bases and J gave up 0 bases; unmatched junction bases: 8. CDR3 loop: CASSQEGGGYLAKNIQYF. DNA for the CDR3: TGCGCCAGCAGCCAAGAGGGCGGGGGTTACCTAGCCAAAAACATTCAGTACTTC.

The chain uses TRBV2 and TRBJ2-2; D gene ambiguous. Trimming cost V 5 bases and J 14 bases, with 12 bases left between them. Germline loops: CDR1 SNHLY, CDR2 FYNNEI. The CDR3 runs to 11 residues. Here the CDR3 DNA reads TGTGCCAGCAGTTACGCTCCGGAACTGTTTTTT. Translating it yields CASSYAPELFF.

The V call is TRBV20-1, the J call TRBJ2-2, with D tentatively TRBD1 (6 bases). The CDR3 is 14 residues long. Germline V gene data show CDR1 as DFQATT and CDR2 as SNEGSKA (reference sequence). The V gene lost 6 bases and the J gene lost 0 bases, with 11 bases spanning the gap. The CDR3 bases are TGCAGTGCCACCGACAGGACGAACACCGGGGAGCTGTTTTTT. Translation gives CSATDRTNTGELFF.

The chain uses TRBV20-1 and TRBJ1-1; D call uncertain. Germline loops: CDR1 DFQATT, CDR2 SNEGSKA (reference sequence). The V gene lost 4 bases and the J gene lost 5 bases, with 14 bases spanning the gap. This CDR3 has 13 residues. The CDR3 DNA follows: TGCAGTGCTAATGCACTCGGTGGAACTGAAGCTTTCTTT. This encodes CSANALGGTEAFF.

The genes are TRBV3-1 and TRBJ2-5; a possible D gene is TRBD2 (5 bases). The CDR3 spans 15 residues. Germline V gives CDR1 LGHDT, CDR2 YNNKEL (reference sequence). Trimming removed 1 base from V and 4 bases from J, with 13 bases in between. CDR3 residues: CASSQARSAGETQYF. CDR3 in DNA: TGTGCCAGCAGCCAAGCCAGGTCTGCGGGAGAGACCCAGTACTTC.

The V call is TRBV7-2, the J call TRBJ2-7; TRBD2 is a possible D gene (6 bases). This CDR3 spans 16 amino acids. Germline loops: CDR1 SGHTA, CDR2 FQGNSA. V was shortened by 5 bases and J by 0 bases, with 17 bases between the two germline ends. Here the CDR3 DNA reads TGTGCCAGCAGCCCTGCGGGGACCGACCACTCCTACGAGCAGTACTTC. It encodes CASSPAGTDHSYEQYF.

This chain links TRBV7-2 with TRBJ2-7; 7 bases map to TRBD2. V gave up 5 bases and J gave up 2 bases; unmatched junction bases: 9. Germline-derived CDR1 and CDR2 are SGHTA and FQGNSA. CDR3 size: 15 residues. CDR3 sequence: CASSLDLAETYEQYF. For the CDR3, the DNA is TGTGCCAGCAGCCTCGACCTAGCGGAAACCTACGAGCAGTACTTC.

CDR3 residues: CASSLQAFSGSGGYTF. The CDR3 nucleotides are TGTGCCAGCAGCCTTCAAGCTTTCTCCGGTTCCGGAGGCTACACCTTC. The chain joins TRBV7-2 to TRBJ1-2; D remains ambiguous. The CDR3 has 16 amino acids. Germline CDR1 is SGHTA and CDR2 is FQGNSA. V was trimmed by 5 bases and J by 8 bases, leaving 24 bases between them. The whole variable domain, remainder taken from reference TRBV7-2 and TRBJ1-2, is GAGVSQSPSNKVTEKGKDVELRCDPISGHTALYWYRQSLGQGLEFLIYFQGNSAPDKSGLPSDRFSAERTGGSVSTLTIQRTQQEDSAVYLCASSLQAFSGSGGYTFGSGTRLTVV.

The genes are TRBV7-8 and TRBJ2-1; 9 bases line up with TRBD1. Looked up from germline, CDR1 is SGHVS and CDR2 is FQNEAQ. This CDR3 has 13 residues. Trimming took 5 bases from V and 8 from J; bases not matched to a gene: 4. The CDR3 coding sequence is TGTGCCAGCAGCACGGACAGGGGTCATGAGCAGTTCTTC. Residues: CASSTDRGHEQFF.

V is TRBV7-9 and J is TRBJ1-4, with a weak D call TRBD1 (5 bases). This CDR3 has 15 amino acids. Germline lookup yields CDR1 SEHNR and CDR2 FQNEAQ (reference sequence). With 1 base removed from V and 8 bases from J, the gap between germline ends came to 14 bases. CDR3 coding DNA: TGTGCCAGCAGCTTAGGTGGAGGGGCAGAAGAAAAACTGTTTTTT. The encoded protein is CASSLGGGAEEKLFF.

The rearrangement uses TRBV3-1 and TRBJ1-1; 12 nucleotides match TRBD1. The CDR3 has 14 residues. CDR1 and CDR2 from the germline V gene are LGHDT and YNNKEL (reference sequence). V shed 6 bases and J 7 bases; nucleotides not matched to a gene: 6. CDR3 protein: CASRGGTGGSEAFF. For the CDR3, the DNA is TGTGCCAGCAGAGGCGGGACAGGGGGCAGTGAAGCTTTCTTT.

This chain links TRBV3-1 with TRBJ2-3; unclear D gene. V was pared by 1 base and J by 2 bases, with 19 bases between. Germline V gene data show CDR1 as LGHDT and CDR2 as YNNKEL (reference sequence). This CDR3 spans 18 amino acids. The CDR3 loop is CASSQVRFDAFYTDTQYF. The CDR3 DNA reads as TGTGCCAGCAGCCAAGTCAGGTTCGACGCCTTTTACACAGATACGCAGTATTTT.

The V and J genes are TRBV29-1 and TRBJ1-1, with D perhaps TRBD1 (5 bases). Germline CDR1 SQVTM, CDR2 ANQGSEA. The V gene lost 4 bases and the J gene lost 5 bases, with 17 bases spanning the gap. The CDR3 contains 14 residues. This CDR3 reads CSVVMRAGGTEAFF. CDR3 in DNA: TGCAGCGTTGTCATGAGGGCTGGGGGAACTGAAGCTTTCTTT.

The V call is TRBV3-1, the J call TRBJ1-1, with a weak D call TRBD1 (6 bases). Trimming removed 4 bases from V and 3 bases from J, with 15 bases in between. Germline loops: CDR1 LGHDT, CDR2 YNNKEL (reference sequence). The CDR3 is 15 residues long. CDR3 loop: CASSRPQGGHTEAFF. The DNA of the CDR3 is TGTGCCAGCAGCCGACCACAGGGCGGGCACACTGAAGCTTTCTTT.

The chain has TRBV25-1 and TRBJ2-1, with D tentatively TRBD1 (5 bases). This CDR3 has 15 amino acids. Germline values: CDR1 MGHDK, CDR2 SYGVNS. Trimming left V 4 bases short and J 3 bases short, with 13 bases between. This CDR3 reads CASSANLGVYNEQFF. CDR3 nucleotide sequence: TGTGCCAGCAGTGCGAACCTAGGGGTCTACAATGAGCAGTTCTTC.

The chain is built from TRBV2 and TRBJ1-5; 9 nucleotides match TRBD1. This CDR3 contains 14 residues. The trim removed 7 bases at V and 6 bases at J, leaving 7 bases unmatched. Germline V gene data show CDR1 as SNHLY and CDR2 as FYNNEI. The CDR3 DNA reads TGTGCCAGCACCGACAGGGGGATCGGTCAGCCCCAGCATTTT. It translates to CASTDRGIGQPQHF.

The CDR3 loop reads CSARTTGNTEAFF. Written as DNA, the CDR3 is TGCAGTGCTAGAACCACCGGGAACACTGAAGCTTTCTTT. The chain employs TRBV20-1 and TRBJ1-1; D is unclear. This CDR3 comprises 13 residues. The V gene's germline CDR1 is DFQATT and CDR2 SNEGSKA (reference sequence). V lost 2 bases, J lost 1 base, and 8 bases lay in between.

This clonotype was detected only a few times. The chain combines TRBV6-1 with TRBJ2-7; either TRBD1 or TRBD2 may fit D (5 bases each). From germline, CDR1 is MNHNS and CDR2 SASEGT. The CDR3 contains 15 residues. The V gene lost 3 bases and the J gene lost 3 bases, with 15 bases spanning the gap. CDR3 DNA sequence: TGTGCCAGCAGTGACCCTGGGACGGGTCGCTACGAGCAGTACTTC. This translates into CASSDPGTGRYEQYF.

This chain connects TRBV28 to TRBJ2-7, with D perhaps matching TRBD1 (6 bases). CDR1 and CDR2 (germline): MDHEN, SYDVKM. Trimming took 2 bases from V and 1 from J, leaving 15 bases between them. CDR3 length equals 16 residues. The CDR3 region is CASSLQPGVASYEQYF. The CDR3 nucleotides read TGTGCCAGCAGTTTACAACCAGGGGTGGCATCCTACGAGCAGTACTTC.

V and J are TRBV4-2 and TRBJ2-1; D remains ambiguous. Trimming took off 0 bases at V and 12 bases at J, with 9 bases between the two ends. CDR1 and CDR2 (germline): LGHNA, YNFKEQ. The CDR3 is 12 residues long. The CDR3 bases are TGTGCCAGCAGCCAAGATGTGGGTGGGCAGTTCTTC. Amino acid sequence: CASSQDVGGQFF.

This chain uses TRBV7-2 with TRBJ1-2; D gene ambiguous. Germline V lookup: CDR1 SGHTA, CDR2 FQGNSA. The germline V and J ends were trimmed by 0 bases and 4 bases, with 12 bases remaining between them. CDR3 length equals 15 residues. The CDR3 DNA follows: TGTGCCAGCAGCTTAGCCCGGACGGAAGTCTATGGCTACACCTTC. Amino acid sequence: CASSLARTEVYGYTF.

The CDR3 nucleotides read TGTGCCTGGAGGACAGGGAAGTTTTACGGCTACACCTTC. Residues: CAWRTGKFYGYTF. The chain combines TRBV30 with TRBJ1-2; 7 positions agree with TRBD1. V lost 3 bases and J lost 8; bases outside the gene matches: 9. Germline lookup yields CDR1 GTSNPN and CDR2 SVGIG (reference sequence). There are 13 residues in the CDR3.

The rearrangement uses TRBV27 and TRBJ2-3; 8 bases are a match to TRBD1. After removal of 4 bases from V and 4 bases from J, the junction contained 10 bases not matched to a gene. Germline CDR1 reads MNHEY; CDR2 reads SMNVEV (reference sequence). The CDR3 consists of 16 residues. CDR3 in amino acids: CASSWRQGSFADTQYF. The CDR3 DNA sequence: TGTGCCAGCAGTTGGCGACAGGGGTCTTTCGCAGATACGCAGTATTTT.

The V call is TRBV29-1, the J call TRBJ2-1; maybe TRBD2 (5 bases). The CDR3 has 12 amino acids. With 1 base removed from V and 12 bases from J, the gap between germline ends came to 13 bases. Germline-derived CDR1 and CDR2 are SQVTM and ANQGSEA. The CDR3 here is CSVEGTQEGQFF. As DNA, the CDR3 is TGCAGCGTTGAAGGGACTCAAGAGGGGCAGTTCTTC.

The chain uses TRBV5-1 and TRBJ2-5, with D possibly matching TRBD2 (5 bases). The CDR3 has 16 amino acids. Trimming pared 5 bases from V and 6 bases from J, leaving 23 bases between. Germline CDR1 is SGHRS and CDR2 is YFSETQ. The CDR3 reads CASSPGTTVGMKTQYF. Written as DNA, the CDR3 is TGCGCCAGCAGTCCCGGAACGACCGTCGGGATGAAGACCCAGTACTTC.

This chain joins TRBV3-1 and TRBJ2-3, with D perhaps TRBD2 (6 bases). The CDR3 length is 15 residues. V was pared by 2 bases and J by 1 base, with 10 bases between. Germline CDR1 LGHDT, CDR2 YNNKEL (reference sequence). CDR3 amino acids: CASSQMASGTDTQYF. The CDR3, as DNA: TGTGCCAGCAGCCAAATGGCTAGCGGCACAGATACGCAGTATTTT.

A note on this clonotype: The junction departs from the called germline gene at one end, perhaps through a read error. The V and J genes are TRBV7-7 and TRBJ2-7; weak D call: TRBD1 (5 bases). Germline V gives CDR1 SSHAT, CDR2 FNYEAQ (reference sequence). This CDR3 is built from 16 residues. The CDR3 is CASSLIRQSCSYEQYF. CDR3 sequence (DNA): TGTGCTAGCAGCTTAATACGACAGTCCTGTTCCTACGAGCAGTACTTC.

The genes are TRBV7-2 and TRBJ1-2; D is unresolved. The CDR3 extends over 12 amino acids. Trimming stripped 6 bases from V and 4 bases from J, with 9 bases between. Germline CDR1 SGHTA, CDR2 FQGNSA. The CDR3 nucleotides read TGTGCCAGCAGGCAGGAGGGCTATGGCTACACCTTC. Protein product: CASRQEGYGYTF.

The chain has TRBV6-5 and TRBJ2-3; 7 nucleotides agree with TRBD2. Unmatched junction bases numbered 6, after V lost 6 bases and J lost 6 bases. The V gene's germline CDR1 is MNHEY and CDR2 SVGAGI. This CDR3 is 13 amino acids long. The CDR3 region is CASRTDGRDTQYF. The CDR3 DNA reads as TGTGCCAGCAGGACGGACGGGAGGGATACGCAGTATTTT.

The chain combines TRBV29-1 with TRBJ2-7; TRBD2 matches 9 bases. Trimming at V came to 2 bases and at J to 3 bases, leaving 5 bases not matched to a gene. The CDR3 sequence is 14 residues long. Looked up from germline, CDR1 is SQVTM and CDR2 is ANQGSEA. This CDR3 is CSVESSGTFYEQYF. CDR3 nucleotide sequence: TGCAGCGTTGAATCTAGCGGGACTTTCTACGAGCAGTACTTC.